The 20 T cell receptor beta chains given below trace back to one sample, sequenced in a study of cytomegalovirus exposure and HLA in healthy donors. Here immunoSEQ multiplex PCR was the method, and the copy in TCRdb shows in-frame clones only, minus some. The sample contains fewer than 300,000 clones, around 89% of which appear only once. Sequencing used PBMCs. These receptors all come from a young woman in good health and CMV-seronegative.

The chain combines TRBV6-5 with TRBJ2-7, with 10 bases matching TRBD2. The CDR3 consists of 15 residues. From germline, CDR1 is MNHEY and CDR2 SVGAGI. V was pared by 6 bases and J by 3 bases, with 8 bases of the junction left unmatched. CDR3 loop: CASSPSGRLYYEQYF. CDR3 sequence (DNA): TGTGCCAGCAGCCCTAGCGGGAGATTGTACTACGAGCAGTACTTC.

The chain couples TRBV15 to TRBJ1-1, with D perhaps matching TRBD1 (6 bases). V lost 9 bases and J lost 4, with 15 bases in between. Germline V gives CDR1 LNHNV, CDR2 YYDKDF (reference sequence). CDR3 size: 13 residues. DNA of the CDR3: TGTGCCACGAATCCGAGGGGGTTCACTGAAGCTTTCTTT. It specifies CATNPRGFTEAFF.

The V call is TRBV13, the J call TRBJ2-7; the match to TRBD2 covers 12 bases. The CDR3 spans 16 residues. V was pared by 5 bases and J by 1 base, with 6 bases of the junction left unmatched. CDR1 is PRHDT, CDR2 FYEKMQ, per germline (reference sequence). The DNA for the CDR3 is TGTGCCAGCAGCCTTGGACTAGCGGGGATTTCCTACGAGCAGTACTTC. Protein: CASSLGLAGISYEQYF.

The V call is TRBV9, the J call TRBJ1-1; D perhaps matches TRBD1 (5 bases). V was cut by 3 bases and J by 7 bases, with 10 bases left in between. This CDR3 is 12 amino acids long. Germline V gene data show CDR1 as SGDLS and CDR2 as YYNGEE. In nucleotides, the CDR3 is TGTGCCAGCAGCGATGGGGCCGGTGAAGCTTTCTTT. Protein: CASSDGAGEAFF.

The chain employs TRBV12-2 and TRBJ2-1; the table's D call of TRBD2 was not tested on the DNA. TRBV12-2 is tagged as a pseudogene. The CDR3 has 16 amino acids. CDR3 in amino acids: CASRPTRLAEGNEQFF. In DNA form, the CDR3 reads TGTGCAAGTCGCCCCACTCGACTAGCGGAAGGCAATGAGCAGTTCTTC.

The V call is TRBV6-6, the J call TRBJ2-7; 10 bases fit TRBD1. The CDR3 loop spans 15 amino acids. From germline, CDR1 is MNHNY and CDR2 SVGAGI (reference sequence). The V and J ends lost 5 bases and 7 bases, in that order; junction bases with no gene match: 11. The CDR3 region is CASSQRQGASGEQYF. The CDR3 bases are TGTGCCAGCAGTCAAAGACAGGGGGCTTCGGGGGAGCAGTACTTC.

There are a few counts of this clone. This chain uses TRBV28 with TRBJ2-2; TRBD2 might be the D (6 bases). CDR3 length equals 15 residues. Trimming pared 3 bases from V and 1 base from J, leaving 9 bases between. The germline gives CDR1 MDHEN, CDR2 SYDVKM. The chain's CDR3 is CASSFLARNTGELFF. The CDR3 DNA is TGTGCCAGCAGTTTCCTAGCGCGGAACACCGGGGAGCTGTTTTTT.

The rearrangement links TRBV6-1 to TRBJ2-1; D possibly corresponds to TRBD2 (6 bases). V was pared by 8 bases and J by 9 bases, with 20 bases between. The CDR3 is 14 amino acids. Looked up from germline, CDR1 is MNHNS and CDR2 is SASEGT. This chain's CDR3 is CASSDYPLGGEQFF. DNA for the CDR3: TGTGCCAGCTCGGACTATCCCCTTGGTGGTGAGCAGTTCTTC.

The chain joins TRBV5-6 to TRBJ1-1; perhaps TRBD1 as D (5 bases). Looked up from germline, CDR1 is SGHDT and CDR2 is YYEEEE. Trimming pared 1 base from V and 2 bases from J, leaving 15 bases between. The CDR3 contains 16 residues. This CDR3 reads CASSLKRQLQNTEAFF. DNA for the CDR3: TGTGCCAGCAGCTTGAAGCGACAGCTTCAAAACACTGAAGCTTTCTTT. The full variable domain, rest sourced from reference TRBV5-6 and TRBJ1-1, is DAGVTQSPTHLIKTRGQQVTLRCSPKSGHDTVSWYQQALGQGPQFIFQYYEEEERQRGNFPDRFSGHQFPNYSSELNVNALLLGDSALYLCASSLKRQLQNTEAFFGQGTRLTVV.

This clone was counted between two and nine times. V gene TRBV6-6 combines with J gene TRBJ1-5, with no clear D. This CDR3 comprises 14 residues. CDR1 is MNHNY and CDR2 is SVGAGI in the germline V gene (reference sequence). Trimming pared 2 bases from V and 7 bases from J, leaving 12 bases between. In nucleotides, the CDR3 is TGTGCCAGCAGTTACCTTGCCCTCGGGCAGCCCCAGCATTTT. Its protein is CASSYLALGQPQHF.

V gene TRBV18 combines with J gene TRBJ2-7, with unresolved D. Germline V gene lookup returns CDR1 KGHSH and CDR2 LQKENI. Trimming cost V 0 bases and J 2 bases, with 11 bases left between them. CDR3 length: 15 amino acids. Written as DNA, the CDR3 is TGTGCCAGCTCACCACCGGTCGGTGCCCCCTACGAGCAGTACTTC. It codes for CASSPPVGAPYEQYF.

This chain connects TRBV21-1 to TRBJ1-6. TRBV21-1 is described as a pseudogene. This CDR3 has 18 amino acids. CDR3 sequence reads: CASSKSVSLTSYNSPLHF. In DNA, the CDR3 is TGTGCCAGCAGCAAATCAGTTAGCCTGACCTCCTATAATTCACCCCTCCACTTT.

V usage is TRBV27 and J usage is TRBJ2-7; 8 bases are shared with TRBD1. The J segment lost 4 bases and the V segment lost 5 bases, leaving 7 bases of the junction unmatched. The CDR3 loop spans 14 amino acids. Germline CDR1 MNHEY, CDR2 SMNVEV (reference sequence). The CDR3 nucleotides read TGTGCCAGCAGTCGGACAGGGACGGGTTACGAGCAGTACTTC. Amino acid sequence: CASSRTGTGYEQYF.

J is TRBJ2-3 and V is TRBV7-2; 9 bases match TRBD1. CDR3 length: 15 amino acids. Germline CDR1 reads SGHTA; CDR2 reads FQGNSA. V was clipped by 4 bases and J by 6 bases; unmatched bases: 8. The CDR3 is CASSWGTGRRDTQYF. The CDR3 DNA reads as TGTGCCAGCAGCTGGGGGACAGGGAGGAGGGATACGCAGTATTTT.

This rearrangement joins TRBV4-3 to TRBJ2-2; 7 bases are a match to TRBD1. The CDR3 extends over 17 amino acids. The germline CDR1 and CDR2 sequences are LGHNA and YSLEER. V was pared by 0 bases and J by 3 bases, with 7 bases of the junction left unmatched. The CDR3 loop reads CASSQDWMGQHTGELFF. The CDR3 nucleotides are TGCGCCAGCAGCCAAGATTGGATGGGACAGCACACCGGGGAGCTGTTTTTT.

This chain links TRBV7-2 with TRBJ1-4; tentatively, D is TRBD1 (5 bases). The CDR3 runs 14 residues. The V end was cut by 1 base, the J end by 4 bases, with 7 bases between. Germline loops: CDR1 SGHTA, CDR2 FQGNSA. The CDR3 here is CASSLGRVNEKLFF. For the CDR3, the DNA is TGTGCCAGCAGCTTAGGCAGGGTTAATGAAAAACTGTTTTTT.

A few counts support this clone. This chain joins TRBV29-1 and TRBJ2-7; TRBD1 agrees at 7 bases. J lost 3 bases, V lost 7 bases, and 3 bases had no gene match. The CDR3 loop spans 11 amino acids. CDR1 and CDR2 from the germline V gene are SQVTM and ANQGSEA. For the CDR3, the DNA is TGCAGCGCACGGGACAGCTACGAGCAGTACTTC. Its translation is CSARDSYEQYF.

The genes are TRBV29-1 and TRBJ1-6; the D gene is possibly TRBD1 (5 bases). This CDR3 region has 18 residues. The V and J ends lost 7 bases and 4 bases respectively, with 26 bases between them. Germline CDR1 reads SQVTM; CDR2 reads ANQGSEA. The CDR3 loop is CSGNPGKPQIAYNSPLHF. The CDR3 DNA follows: TGCAGCGGAAACCCAGGGAAACCTCAGATAGCTTATAATTCACCCCTCCACTTT.

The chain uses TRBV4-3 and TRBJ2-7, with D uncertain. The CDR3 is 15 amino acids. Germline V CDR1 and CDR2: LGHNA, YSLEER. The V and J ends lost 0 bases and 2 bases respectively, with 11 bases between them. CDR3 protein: CASSQDIQTPYEQYF. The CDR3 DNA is TGCGCCAGCAGCCAAGACATACAGACACCCTACGAGCAGTACTTC.

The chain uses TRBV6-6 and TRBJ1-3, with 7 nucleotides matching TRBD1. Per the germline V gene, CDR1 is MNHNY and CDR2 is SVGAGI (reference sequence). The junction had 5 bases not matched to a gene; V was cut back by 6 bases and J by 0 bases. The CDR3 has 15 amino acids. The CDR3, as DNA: TGTGCCAGCAGATCCTACAGGGGCTCTGGAAACACCATATATTTT. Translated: CASRSYRGSGNTIYF.